The present T cell receptor beta chain was sequenced within a study of CD8+CD57+ T cells in acquired aplastic anemia. About the study: Mean yield of DNA from sorted CD4+ and CD8+ cells was around 3 ug. The study's findings and limits: Common to patients and controls were 25 to 30 CD8+ CDR3 sequences.

The sequenced patients had an expansion of CD8+CD57+ cells seen by flow cytometry. Severe acquired aplastic anemia was present in all patients. Sampling of blood occurred while the patients had still received no therapy. On this clonotype itself: The antigen is undetermined.

Template material for TCR beta VDJ and CDR3 profiling consisted of genomic DNA. TCRdb analysed the reads with MiXCR anew, one entry per CDR3 protein. In the table there are 150,000 to 200,000 distinct CDR3 sequences, around 48% of which are singletons. The sequencing sample was made of sorted CD4+, CD8+, or CD8+CD57+ T cells (not recorded which) from PBMCs. This receptor was identified in a human donor with aplastic anemia.

CDR3 in DNA: TGTGCCACCAGCAGAGATCGCGGAGCTTCCTACGAGCAGTACTTC. This translates into CATSRDRGASYEQYF. The chain uses TRBV15 and TRBJ2-7; D is unclear. V lost 0 bases and J 1 base, leaving 10 bases between the germline ends. CDR1 LNHNV and CDR2 YYDKDF come from the germline V gene (reference sequence). CDR3 length: 15 residues.